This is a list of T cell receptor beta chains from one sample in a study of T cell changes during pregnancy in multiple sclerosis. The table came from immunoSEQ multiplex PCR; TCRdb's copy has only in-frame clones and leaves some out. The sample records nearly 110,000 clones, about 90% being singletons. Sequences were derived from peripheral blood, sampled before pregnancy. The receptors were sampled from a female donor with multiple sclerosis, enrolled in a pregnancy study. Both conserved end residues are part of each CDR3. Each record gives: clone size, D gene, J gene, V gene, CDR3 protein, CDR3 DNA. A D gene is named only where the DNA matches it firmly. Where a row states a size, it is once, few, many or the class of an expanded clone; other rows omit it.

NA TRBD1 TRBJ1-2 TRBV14 CASSRDRGIYGYTF TGTGCCAGCAGCAGGGACAGGGGGATTTATGGCTACACCTTC
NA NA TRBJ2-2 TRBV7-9 CASSLVGGTGELFF TGTGCCAGCAGCTTAGTAGGGGGCACCGGGGAGCTGTTTTTT
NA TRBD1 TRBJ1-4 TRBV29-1 CSASGGLGEKLFF TGCAGCGCTTCAGGGGGCTTAGGAGAAAAACTGTTTTTT
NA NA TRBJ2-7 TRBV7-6 CASSPQQGFEQYF TGTGCCAGCAGCCCACAGCAGGGTTTCGAGCAGTACTTC
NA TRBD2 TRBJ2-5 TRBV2 CASSRGASGGASVETQYF TGTGCCAGCAGTCGAGGGGCTAGCGGGGGGGCCTCGGTCGAGACCCAGTACTTC
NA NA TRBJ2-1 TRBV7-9 CASKKVGAAYNEQFF TGTGCCAGTAAGAAAGTGGGAGCGGCCTACAATGAGCAGTTCTTC
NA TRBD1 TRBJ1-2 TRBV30 CAWSPDRGYGYTF TGTGCCTGGAGTCCGGACAGGGGATATGGCTACACCTTC
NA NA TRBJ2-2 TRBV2 CASSQNPRTGELFF TGTGCCAGCAGTCAGAACCCCCGAACCGGGGAGCTGTTTTTT
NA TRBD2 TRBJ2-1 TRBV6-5 CACQAGAYNEQFF TGTGCCTGCCAAGCGGGGGCCTACAATGAGCAGTTCTTC
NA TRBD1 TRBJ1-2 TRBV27 CASSPDRGHGYTF TGTGCCAGCAGTCCAGACAGGGGGCATGGCTACACCTTC
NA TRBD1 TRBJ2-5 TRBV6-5 CARSWAIQGTQETQYF TGTGCCAGGAGTTGGGCCATACAGGGGACCCAAGAGACCCAGTACTTC
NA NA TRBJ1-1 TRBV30 CAWEQGGTEAFF TGTGCCTGGGAACAGGGCGGCACTGAAGCTTTCTTT
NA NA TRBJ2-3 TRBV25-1 CASSRQADTQYF TGTGCCAGCAGTCGCCAGGCAGATACGCAGTATTTT
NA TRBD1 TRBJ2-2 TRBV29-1 CSVVGPGGAANTGELFF TGCAGCGTTGTGGGCCCAGGGGGAGCGGCGAACACCGGGGAGCTGTTTTTT
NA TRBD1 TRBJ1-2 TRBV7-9 CASSHHRGFGYTF TGTGCCAGCAGCCACCACAGGGGATTCGGCTACACCTTC
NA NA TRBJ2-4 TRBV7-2 CASRQGLAKNIQYF TGTGCCAGCAGGCAGGGACTAGCCAAAAACATTCAGTACTTC
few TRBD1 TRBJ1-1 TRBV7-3 CASSLQGDTEAFF TGTGCCAGCAGCCTGCAGGGGGACACTGAAGCTTTCTTT
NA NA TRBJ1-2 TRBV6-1 CASSEGTGAMGYGYTF TGTGCCAGCAGTGAAGGAACAGGTGCAATGGGGTATGGCTACACCTTC
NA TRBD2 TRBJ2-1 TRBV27 CASSLRLAGAGNEQFF TGTGCCAGCAGTTTAAGACTAGCGGGAGCAGGAAATGAGCAGTTCTTC
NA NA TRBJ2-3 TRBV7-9 CASSYPGSDTQYF TGTGCCAGCAGCTACCCGGGGTCAGATACGCAGTATTTT
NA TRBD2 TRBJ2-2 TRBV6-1 CASSGLAGVGELFF TGTGCCAGCAGTGGACTAGCGGGAGTCGGGGAGCTGTTTTTT
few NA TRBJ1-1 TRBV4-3 CASSQDRQTEAFF TGCGCCAGCAGCCAAGATCGGCAGACAGAAGCTTTCTTT
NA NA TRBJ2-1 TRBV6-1 CASSENGGFYNEQFF TGTGCCAGCAGTGAGAATGGGGGGTTCTACAATGAGCAGTTCTTC
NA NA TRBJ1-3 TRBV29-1 CSVGSSSGNTIYF TGCAGCGTTGGGTCCAGCTCTGGAAACACCATATATTTT
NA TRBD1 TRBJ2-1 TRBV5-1 CASSREPGQGINEQFF TGCGCCAGCAGCAGAGAACCGGGACAGGGGATCAATGAGCAGTTCTTC
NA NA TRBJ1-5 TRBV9 CASSGGPIPSGNQPQHF TGTGCCAGCAGCGGAGGGCCTATCCCGTCCGGTAATCAGCCCCAGCATTTT
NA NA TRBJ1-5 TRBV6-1 CASSEAGVSNQPQHF TGTGCCAGCAGTGAAGCAGGGGTTAGCAATCAGCCCCAGCATTTT
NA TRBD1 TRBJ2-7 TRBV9 CASSVGTGGDYEQYF TGTGCCAGCAGCGTAGGGACAGGGGGCGACTACGAGCAGTACTTC
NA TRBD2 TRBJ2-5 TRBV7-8 CASRLAGKETQYF TGTGCCAGCCGACTAGCGGGAAAAGAGACCCAGTACTTC
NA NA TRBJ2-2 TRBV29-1 CSVDRGYTGELFF TGCAGCGTTGATAGGGGTTACACCGGGGAGCTGTTTTTT
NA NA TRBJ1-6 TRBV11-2 CASSYRHGSSYNSPLHF TGTGCCAGCAGCTACCGGCATGGGAGCTCCTATAATTCACCCCTCCACTTT
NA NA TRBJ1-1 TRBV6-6 CASSYTTGLNTEAFF TGTGCCAGCAGTTACACAACAGGTCTGAACACTGAAGCTTTCTTT
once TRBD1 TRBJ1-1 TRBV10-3 CAISQQGSDTEAFF TGTGCCATCAGTCAACAGGGGTCTGACACTGAAGCTTTCTTT
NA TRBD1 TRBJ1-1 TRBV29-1 CSVVDRGSRAFF TGCAGCGTTGTGGACAGGGGGAGTCGAGCTTTCTTT
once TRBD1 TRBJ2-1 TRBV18 CASSQTGARYNEQFF TGTGCCAGCTCCCAAACAGGGGCGCGGTACAATGAGCAGTTCTTC
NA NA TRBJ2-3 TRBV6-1 CASSSTSTNTDTQYF TGTGCCAGCAGTTCAACTAGTACCAACACAGATACGCAGTATTTT
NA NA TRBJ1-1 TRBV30 CAWNQGRTNTEAFF TGTGCCTGGAATCAGGGGAGAACGAACACTGAAGCTTTCTTT
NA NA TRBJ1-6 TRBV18 CASSTDRTGSPLHF TGTGCCAGCTCAACTGACAGGACCGGTTCACCCCTCCACTTT
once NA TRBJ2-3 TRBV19 CASSQGTRGTDTQYF TGTGCCAGTAGTCAGGGGACCCGTGGCACAGATACGCAGTATTTT
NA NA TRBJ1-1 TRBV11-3 CASSSGGTDTEAFF TGTGCCAGCAGTTCTGGGGGGACGGACACTGAAGCTTTCTTT
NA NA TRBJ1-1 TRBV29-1 CSVEYTGIDAEAFF TGCAGCGTTGAGTACACAGGGATCGACGCTGAAGCTTTCTTT
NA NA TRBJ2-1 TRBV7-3 CASSLIRGSDEQFF TGTGCCAGCAGCTTAATTCGGGGTTCAGATGAGCAGTTCTTC
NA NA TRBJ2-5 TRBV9 CASSSSGKETQYF TGTGCCAGCAGCTCAAGCGGCAAAGAGACCCAGTACTTC
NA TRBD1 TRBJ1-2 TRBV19 CASSRAGGSNGYTF TGTGCCAGTAGTAGAGCAGGGGGATCTAATGGCTACACCTTC
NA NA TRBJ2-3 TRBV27 CASSLSRDLGTDTQYF TGTGCCAGCAGTTTATCAAGGGACTTGGGCACAGATACGCAGTATTTT
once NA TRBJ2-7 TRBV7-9 CASSFWGDSSYEQYF TGTGCCAGCAGCTTCTGGGGGGACAGCTCCTACGAGCAGTACTTC
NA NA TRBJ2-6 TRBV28 CASSLQTGANVLTF TGTGCCAGCAGTTTACAGACTGGGGCCAACGTCCTGACTTTC
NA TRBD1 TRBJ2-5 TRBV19 CASTPGGLTQETQYF TGTGCCAGTACCCCAGGGGGTTTGACACAAGAGACCCAGTACTTC
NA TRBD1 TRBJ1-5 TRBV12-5 CASGKGQGEQPQHF TGTGCTAGTGGAAAAGGACAGGGAGAACAGCCCCAGCATTTT
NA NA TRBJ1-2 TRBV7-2 CASSLGEGSYGYTF TGTGCCAGCAGCTTAGGGGAGGGGAGCTATGGCTACACCTTC
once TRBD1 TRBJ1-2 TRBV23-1 CASSHYRGHYGYTF TGCGCCAGCAGTCATTACAGGGGGCACTATGGCTACACCTTC
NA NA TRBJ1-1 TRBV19 CASSITGQRVEAFF TGTGCCAGTAGTATCACAGGGCAACGGGTTGAAGCTTTCTTT
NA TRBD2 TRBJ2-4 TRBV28 CASSFVAGGSKNIQYF TGTGCCAGCAGTTTCGTAGCGGGAGGGTCCAAAAACATTCAGTACTTC
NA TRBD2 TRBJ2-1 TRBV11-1 CASSFAPGGNEQFF TGTGCCAGCAGCTTTGCCCCGGGGGGGAATGAGCAGTTCTTC
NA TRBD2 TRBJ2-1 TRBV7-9 CASSLLAGDEQFF TGTGCCAGCAGCTTATTAGCGGGAGATGAGCAGTTCTTC
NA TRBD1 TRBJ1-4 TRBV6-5 CASSPRTGREKLFF TGTGCCAGCAGTCCCCGGACAGGGCGCGAAAAACTGTTTTTT
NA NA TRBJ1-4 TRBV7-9 CASSLTGGNEKLFF TGTGCCAGCAGCTTAACGGGGGGTAATGAAAAACTGTTTTTT
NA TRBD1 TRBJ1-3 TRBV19 CASSPQGAFGNTIYF TGTGCCAGTAGTCCTCAGGGGGCCTTTGGAAACACCATATATTTT
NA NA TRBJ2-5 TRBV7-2 CASSILPRTRQETQYF TGTGCCAGCAGTATCTTGCCCCGGACAAGGCAAGAGACCCAGTACTTC
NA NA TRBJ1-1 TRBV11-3 CASSLNNSPNTEAFF TGTGCCAGCAGCTTAAATAACAGCCCGAACACTGAAGCTTTCTTT